This T cell receptor (beta chain) was recorded in a study of blood T cell repertoires in COVID-19. The wider study: The cDNA or gDNA used as material had been derived from T cells, B-cell-depleted T cells, or PBMCs.

In regard to this clone: The same CDR3 arises from other DNA sequences in this sample as well.

The V and J ends lost 1 base and 6 bases, in that order; junction bases with no gene match: 6. The germline V gene encodes CDR1 LGHDT and CDR2 YNNKEL (reference sequence). The CDR3 sequence is 16 residues long. Profiled with immunoSEQ multiplex PCR; TCRdb holds only in-frame clones, not every one. The sample consists of about 480,000 clones, more than 85% of them appearing once. The V call is TRBV3-1 (or the pseudogene TRBV3-2), the J call TRBJ2-3; 11 bases fit TRBD2. The sample consisted of PBMCs or T cells enriched from blood (not recorded which). The source is a woman aged 55 to 70 who had recovered from COVID-19. For the CDR3, the DNA is TGTGCCAGCAGCCAAGGGCTAGCGGGGGGCCAGGATACGCAGTATTTT. Protein product: CASSQGLAGGQDTQYF.